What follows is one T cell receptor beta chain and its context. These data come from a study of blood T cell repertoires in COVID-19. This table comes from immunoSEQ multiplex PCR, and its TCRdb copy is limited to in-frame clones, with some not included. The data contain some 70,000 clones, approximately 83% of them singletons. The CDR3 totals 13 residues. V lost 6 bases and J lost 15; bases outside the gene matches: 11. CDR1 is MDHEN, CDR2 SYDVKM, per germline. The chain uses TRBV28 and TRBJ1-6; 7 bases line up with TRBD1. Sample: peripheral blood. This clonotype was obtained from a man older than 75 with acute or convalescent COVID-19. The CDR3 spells CASRLRGGQILHF. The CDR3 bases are TGTGCCAGCAGACTTCGGGGGGGACAGATCCTCCACTTT.